These T cell receptor beta chains were read from a single sample in a study of beta chain features in type 1 diabetes. Libraries were prepared by immunoSEQ multiplex PCR; TCRdb keeps only in-frame clonotypes and omits some of them. The sample carries roughly 310,000 clones, 11% recorded once. What was sequenced was naive CD4+ T cells from blood. These receptor sequences come from a woman aged 25 to 39 in good health. Each CDR3 is given with its conserved first and last residue. D genes are given only for firm matches. Only part of the rows carry a size: once, few, many, or a class if the clone is expanded.

>TRBJ2-2|TRBV7-3|TRBD2|NA
CASSLAGGNTGELFF
TGTGCCAGCAGCTTAGCGGGAGGGAACACCGGGGAGCTGTTTTTT
>TRBJ2-5|TRBV7-2|TRBD1|few
CASSRGQGIQETQYF
TGTGCCAGCAGCAGAGGACAGGGGATTCAAGAGACCCAGTACTTC
>TRBJ1-5|TRBV11-2|NA|NA
CASSLQGDQPQHF
TGTGCCAGCAGCTTACAGGGCGATCAGCCCCAGCATTTT
>TRBJ1-5|TRBV6-1|TRBD1|NA
CASSGQGSNQPQHF
TGTGCCAGCAGTGGACAGGGCAGCAATCAGCCCCAGCATTTT
>TRBJ2-1|TRBV7-3|NA|NA
CASSTRGSGPYNEQFF
TGTGCCAGCAGCACCCGAGGAAGCGGACCCTACAATGAGCAGTTCTTC
>TRBJ1-4|TRBV7-2|TRBD1|NA
CASSTSAGGGEKLFF
TGTGCCAGCAGCACCAGTGCAGGGGGCGGTGAAAAACTGTTTTTT
>TRBJ2-3|TRBV29-1|TRBD2|few
CSVESSGRGPTDTQYF
TGCAGCGTAGAATCTAGCGGGAGGGGACCTACAGATACGCAGTATTTT
>TRBJ2-3|TRBV7-2|NA|few
CASSLLGGPGTDTQYF
TGTGCCAGCAGCTTATTGGGGGGACCTGGCACAGATACGCAGTATTTT
>TRBJ2-1|TRBV10-3|NA|few
CAISESREGYNEQFF
TGTGCCATCAGTGAGTCCCGAGAGGGCTACAATGAGCAGTTCTTC
>TRBJ2-1|TRBV9|TRBD2|few
CASSAGLAGGPSEQFF
TGTGCCAGCAGCGCGGGACTAGCGGGAGGGCCAAGTGAGCAGTTCTTC
>TRBJ2-7|TRBV28|TRBD1|few
CASSQSAGTGNYEQYF
TGTGCCAGCAGTCAATCAGCCGGGACAGGGAACTACGAGCAGTACTTC
>TRBJ1-5|TRBV21-1|NA|few
CASSKDGEGGWGNQPQHF
TGTGCCAGCAGCAAAGATGGGGAAGGGGGTTGGGGCAATCAGCCCCAGCATTTT
>TRBJ2-1|TRBV7-3|TRBD2|few
CASSQTSGKYNEQFF
TGTGCCAGCAGCCAGACTAGCGGGAAGTACAATGAGCAGTTCTTC
>TRBJ2-7|TRBV19|NA|NA
CASRLTGTTLYEQYF
TGTGCCAGTAGACTTACCGGGACAACCCTCTACGAGCAGTACTTC
>TRBJ2-7|TRBV7-3|TRBD1|once
CASSPQTGMGEQYF
TGTGCCAGCAGCCCCCAGACAGGGATGGGCGAGCAGTACTTC
>TRBJ2-3|TRBV13|TRBD2|NA
CASSLGRVAGGNTDTQYF
TGTGCCAGCAGCTTAGGCCGGGTAGCGGGAGGTAACACAGATACGCAGTATTTT
>TRBJ1-2|TRBV19|TRBD1|NA
CASSPGQDYGYTF
TGTGCCAGTAGTCCAGGACAGGACTATGGCTACACCTTC
>TRBJ2-7|TRBV11-1|TRBD2|few
CASSPRTSGIYEQYF
TGTGCCAGCAGCCCCCGGACTAGCGGGATATACGAGCAGTACTTC
>TRBJ2-5|TRBV7-9|TRBD2|NA
CASSLDLAGGETQYF
TGTGCCAGCAGCTTAGATCTAGCGGGAGGAGAGACCCAGTACTTC
>TRBJ2-5|TRBV9|TRBD2|few
CASSVSTSGQETQYF
TGTGCCAGCAGCGTATCCACTAGCGGGCAAGAGACCCAGTACTTC
>TRBJ2-1|TRBV29-1|TRBD2|NA
CSVAEGPGLHLSEQFF
TGCAGCGTTGCAGAGGGACCGGGACTACACTTAAGTGAGCAGTTCTTC
>TRBJ2-3|TRBV9|NA|NA
CASSVAFVAGPTDTQYF
TGTGCCAGCAGCGTAGCGTTCGTGGCTGGGCCCACAGATACGCAGTATTTT
>TRBJ2-7|TRBV4-2|NA|NA
CASSYGDSSYEQYF
TGTGCCAGCAGCTACGGGGATAGCTCCTACGAGCAGTACTTC
>TRBJ2-1|TRBV28|TRBD2|NA
CASSLGTSGAYNEQFF
TGTGCCAGCAGTTTAGGGACTAGCGGCGCCTACAATGAGCAGTTCTTC
>TRBJ1-5|TRBV7-3|NA|NA
CASSLSGDQPQHF
TGTGCCAGCAGCTTAAGCGGGGATCAGCCCCAGCATTTT
>TRBJ2-5|TRBV9|NA|few
CASSVGGFDGGRETQYF
TGTGCCAGCAGCGTAGGTGGCTTTGATGGCGGCCGGGAGACCCAGTACTTC
>TRBJ2-5|TRBV10-3|TRBD2|few
CAISVSSGSKTQYF
TGTGCCATCAGCGTTTCTAGCGGGAGTAAGACCCAGTACTTC
>TRBJ2-1|TRBV5-1|TRBD2|few
CASSLGTSGRNEQFF
TGCGCCAGCAGCTTAGGGACTAGCGGGAGAAATGAGCAGTTCTTC
>TRBJ2-5|TRBV27|TRBD1|NA
CASSLLGQLETQYF
TGTGCCAGCAGTTTACTGGGACAGCTGGAGACCCAGTACTTC
>TRBJ2-3|TRBV28|TRBD2|NA
CASSPLAGLSTDTQYF
TGTGCCAGCAGTCCATTAGCGGGACTTAGCACAGATACGCAGTATTTT
>TRBJ1-4|TRBV7-2|NA|few
CASSLEGQSNEKLFF
TGTGCCAGCAGCTTAGAAGGACAGAGTAATGAAAAACTGTTTTTT
>TRBJ2-1|TRBV10-3|TRBD2|NA
CAISTNGRISYNEQFF
TGTGCCATCTCCACCAACGGGAGGATATCCTACAATGAGCAGTTCTTC
>TRBJ2-5|TRBV30|TRBD2|few
CAWSTIPGLAGGSRQETQYF
TGTGCCTGGAGTACTATTCCGGGACTAGCGGGAGGCTCGCGCCAAGAGACCCAGTACTTC
>TRBJ2-5|TRBV29-1|NA|many
CSGRQHKETQYF
TGCAGCGGGAGGCAGCACAAAGAGACCCAGTACTTC
>TRBJ2-1|TRBV9|TRBD2|few
CASSLGLAGIPYNEQFF
TGTGCCAGCAGCCTGGGACTAGCGGGAATACCTTACAATGAGCAGTTCTTC
>TRBJ2-1|TRBV6-5|NA|few
CASSSGGAYNEQFF
TGTGCCAGCAGTTCTGGCGGCGCATACAATGAGCAGTTCTTC
>TRBJ2-7|TRBV4-3|TRBD2|few
CASSQEVREGYEQYF
TGCGCCAGCAGCCAAGAGGTGCGGGAGGGCTACGAGCAGTACTTC
>TRBJ1-2|TRBV6-5|NA|NA
CASRPSEALSGYTF
TGTGCCAGCAGACCCTCAGAGGCCCTTAGCGGCTACACCTTC
>TRBJ2-1|TRBV18|TRBD1|NA
CASSPPGTASYNEQFF
TGTGCCAGCTCACCACCAGGGACAGCTTCCTACAATGAGCAGTTCTTC
>TRBJ1-1|TRBV18|TRBD1|NA
CASSQGQGVDFGPEAFF
TGTGCCAGCTCACAAGGACAGGGTGTCGATTTTGGGCCTGAAGCTTTCTTT